This T cell receptor (beta chain) is from a study of shared clonotypes between healthy human individuals (dated by TCRdb to between 2020 and 2021). Some background on the complete study: The cohort included a few men and a couple of women between 18 and 49 years of age. To increase sequencing depth and limit assay-specific biases, TCR repertoire library preparation and sequencing were carried out by different laboratories using diverse techniques. The study deeply sequenced blood TCR repertoires of about 5 healthy adults to estimate repertoire size and the extent of clonotype sharing between individuals. Per donor, three plates each were used for CD4 naive and CD4 memory, two for CD8 naive, and one for CD8 memory. Leukapheresis yielded between about 0.8 and 9.5 billion PBMCs per donor. Study-wide conclusions, independent of this receptor: Sharing across four donors was observed for approximately 5% of naive CD4, over 3% of naive CD8, over 2% of memory CD4, and around 0.44% of memory CD8 clonotypes. Pairwise subsampling indicated that sequencing depth was expected to affect the degree of clonotype sharing among donors. Naive subsets generally had larger estimated clonotype richness than memory subsets. Higher generation probabilities were observed for clonotypes shared by all four sorted-subset donors than for non-shared clonotypes. Incomplete sequencing was indicated by rarefaction of sorted-subset datasets, despite the large sequencing depth. Sampling was limited to blood, and TCR repertoires in tissue likely differ from TCR repertoires in blood. The small number of donors limited the genetic and exposure-history diversity represented.

The germline ends are 16 bases apart after V is trimmed by 4 bases and J by 0 bases. CDR1 and CDR2 were assigned from the germline V gene as MNHNS and SASEGT. There are 16 amino acids in the CDR3, from cysteine to phenylalanine inclusive. Only the CDR3 DNA stays, 48 bases, in frame from base 1. Concerning this clone itself: Its antigen is unknown. No much larger clone is present one base from it, and per-base qualities are unavailable.

TCR CDR3 regions were amplified from genomic DNA by multiplex PCR using the deep immunoSEQ assay. For each cell subset, the extracted genomic DNA was distributed evenly across all wells of several immunoSEQ 96-well plates, and each plate served as one replicate. For sorted subsets, about 200 ng genomic DNA, equal to tens of thousands of T cell genomes, was loaded into each replicate PCR. Purified libraries were measured with a Qubit 3.0 fluorometer, size-checked on a Bioanalyzer 2100, and measured again with the KAPA Library Quantification kit. Every immunoSEQ 96-well plate was sequenced on a separate single-read 150-cycle Illumina NextSeq 550 flow cell. In the original analysis: Because the immunoSEQ output included only junctional sequences and no quality scores, the filtering could not be the same as the filtering used for full-length reads. Sequences were annotated with PyIR, a Python wrapper for IgBLAST v1.9, using IMGT germline references to assign V/J genes and CDR3. Reads were removed for weak V/J assignments (E-value above 1e-6), missing CDR3, stop codons, out-of-frame junctions, or ambiguous translated residues. V3J clonotypes were defined by identical inferred V gene, J gene, and CDR3 amino acid sequence. Percentage overlap between repertoires was computed as shared unique clonotypes divided by the size of the smaller repertoire. Richness of each repertoire was evaluated using RTK rarefaction, the Chao1 estimator, and Recon v2.1 estimates of unobserved clonotypes. OLGA was used to compute generation probabilities for all TCRbeta clonotypes that the gDNA method yielded from four donors. The immuneACCESS repertoire file appears here via TCRdb, limited to in-frame rearrangements. These files lack a portion of the clones; in checked studies, under half of the deficit traces to unresolved V genes, and the cause of the others is not known. That table is the source of V, J and clone size, and D and trimming were worked out from the DNA. The sample records 2 million to 2.5 million clones, over 85% of which are singletons. Approximately 0.36% of the sample rests with the top ten.

The donors were healthy, HIV-negative adults who had no recently reported acute infections or vaccinations. All donors were Caucasian adults living in Nashville, Tennessee, USA. CD4+ T cells were enriched by magnetic negative selection, after which naive cells were positively selected on CD45RA and the negative fraction was taken as the memory subset. Blood was obtained by leukapheresis, after which PBMCs were separated by Ficoll-Histopaque density gradient centrifugation and cryopreserved in liquid nitrogen vapor phase. Analytical flow cytometry was used to check the purity and quantity of each magnetically sorted T cell population. Genomic DNA was isolated from every sorted fraction and measured by UV absorbance on a Nanodrop 2000c.

The rearranged chain carries TRBV6-1 and TRBJ2-7; the best D guess is TRBD2, with 6 bases matching. The clonotype originates from a man younger than 35 in good health. Some clones in this sample may be carry-over from other donors' samples. Sequencing was carried out using naive CD4+ T cells from PBMCs. The sample's cell subset or site label, decoded: CD45RA+ positively selected. The CDR3 amino acid sequence is: CASSGPSGVSSYEQYF. The sequence in DNA is TGTGCCAGCAGTGGCCCGTCGGGGGTGAGCTCCTACGAGCAGTACTTC.